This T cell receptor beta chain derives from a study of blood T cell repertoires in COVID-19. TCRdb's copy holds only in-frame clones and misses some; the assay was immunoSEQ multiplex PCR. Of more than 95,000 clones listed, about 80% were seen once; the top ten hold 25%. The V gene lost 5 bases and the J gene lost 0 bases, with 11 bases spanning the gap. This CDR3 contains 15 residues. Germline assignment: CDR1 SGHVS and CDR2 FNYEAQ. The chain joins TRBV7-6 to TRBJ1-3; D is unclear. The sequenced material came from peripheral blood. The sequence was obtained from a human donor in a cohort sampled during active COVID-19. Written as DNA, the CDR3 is TGTGCCAGCAGCCAAGAGGGAGGCTCTGGAAACACCATATATTTT. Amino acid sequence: CASSQEGGSGNTIYF.